These 3 T cell receptor beta chains originate from one sample sequenced in a study of shared clonotypes between healthy human individuals. The repertoire was sequenced with immunoSEQ multiplex PCR; TCRdb's copy has only in-frame clones and lacks some. The sample includes 2 million to 2.5 million clones, roughly 95% of them seen just once. Sequences were obtained from naive CD4+ T cells sorted from blood. Specified subset: CD45RA+ positively selected. These TCRs come from a man aged 18 to 29 in good health.

This clone is a singleton in its sample. The chain joins TRBV19 to TRBJ2-2; D unclear. Trimming took 5 bases from V and 1 from J, leaving 11 bases between them. Germline lookup yields CDR1 LNHDA and CDR2 SQIVND (reference sequence). The CDR3 consists of 15 residues. The CDR3 region is CASSPAAVNTGELFF. The CDR3 nucleotides read TGTGCCAGTAGTCCGGCCGCAGTGAACACCGGGGAGCTGTTTTTT. Based on the CDR3 plus reference TRBV19 and TRBJ2-2, the full variable domain is DGGITQSPKYLFRKEGQNVTLSCEQNLNHDAMYWYRQDPGQGLRLIYYSQIVNDFQKGDIAEGYSVSREKKESFPLTVTSAQKNPTAFYLCASSPAAVNTGELFFGEGSRLTVL.

This chain connects TRBV5-1 to TRBJ2-7, with 11 bases fitting TRBD2. Germline CDR1 SGHRS, CDR2 YFSETQ. The J segment lost 2 bases and the V segment lost 7 bases, leaving 5 bases of the junction unmatched. The CDR3 loop spans 14 amino acids. The CDR3 sequence is CASAGTSGAYEQYF. In DNA, the CDR3 is TGCGCCAGCGCCGGGACTAGCGGAGCCTACGAGCAGTACTTC.

The genes are TRBV5-1 and TRBJ2-2, with unresolved D. From germline, CDR1 is SGHRS and CDR2 YFSETQ. V shed 0 bases and J shed 8 bases, with 11 bases lying between them. The CDR3 is 14 residues long. CDR3 region: CASSLGRRPGELFF. The CDR3 bases are TGCGCCAGCAGCTTGGGTCGCCGTCCGGGGGAGCTGTTTTTT.